This T cell receptor beta chain was recorded in a study of OX40 agonist ivuxolimab in advanced cancers. In the study overall: In this cohort, patients received ivuxolimab, an agonistic anti-OX40 (CD134) antibody. Recorded diagnoses for dose-escalation patients were hepatocellular carcinoma, melanoma, renal cell or head and neck cancer.

A remark on this clone: Antigen unknown.

Study outcomes and limitations: Antigen specificity was not determined for the expanded peripheral T cells.

Assay: immunoSEQ multiplex PCR; the TCRdb copy retains only in-frame clones and omits some. The sample has 42,000 or so clones; around 83% are singletons. This CDR3 has 14 residues. The ends lost 5 bases at V and 5 bases at J; junction bases unmatched: 8. Germline CDR1 and CDR2: SGHTA and FQGNSA. J is TRBJ1-1 and V is TRBV7-2; 7 positions match TRBD1. The specimen comprised CD4+ or CD8+ T cells sorted from blood, sampled in a trial of the OX40 agonist ivuxolimab. This TCR was sampled from an adult with an advanced solid tumor such as melanoma, head and neck, liver or kidney cancer. The CDR3 nucleotides read TGTGCCAGCAGCGCTAGGGGGCTAAGGACTGAAGCTTTCTTT. Amino acid sequence: CASSARGLRTEAFF.